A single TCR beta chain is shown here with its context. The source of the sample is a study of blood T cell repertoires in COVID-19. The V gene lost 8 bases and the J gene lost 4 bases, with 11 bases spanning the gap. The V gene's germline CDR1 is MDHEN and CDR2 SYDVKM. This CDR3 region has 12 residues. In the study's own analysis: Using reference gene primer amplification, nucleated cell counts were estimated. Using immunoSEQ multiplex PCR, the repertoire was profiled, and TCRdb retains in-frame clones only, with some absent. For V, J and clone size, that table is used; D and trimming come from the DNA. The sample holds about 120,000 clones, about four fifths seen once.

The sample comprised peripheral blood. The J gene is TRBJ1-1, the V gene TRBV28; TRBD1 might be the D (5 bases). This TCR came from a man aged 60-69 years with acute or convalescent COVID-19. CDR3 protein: CASFQGSTEAFF. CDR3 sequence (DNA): TGTGCCAGCTTTCAGGGTTCCACTGAAGCTTTCTTT. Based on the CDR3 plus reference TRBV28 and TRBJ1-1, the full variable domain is DVKVTQSSRYLVKRTGEKVFLECVQDMDHENMFWYRQDPGLGLRLIYFSYDVKMKEKGDIPEGYSVSREKKERFSLILESASTNQTSMYLCASFQGSTEAFFGQGTRLTVV.